Listed below are T cell receptor beta chains from one sample, sequenced in a study of early T cells in non-severe SARS-CoV-2 infection. TCRdb fed the 5' RACE reads into MiXCR, producing one record per CDR3 protein. Among more than 45,000 distinct CDR3 sequences, less than 15% were seen once, and the ten largest hold 10%. Sample: whole blood. The receptors here all came from an adult who was a healthcare worker with PCR-confirmed SARS-CoV-2 infection or an uninfected control (not recorded which). Both conserved end residues are part of each CDR3. A D gene is named only where the DNA matches it firmly. Some rows mark clone size as missing; the rest say once, few, many or name a class of expanded clone.

few	TRBV20-1	NA	TRBJ2-5	CSARRRPQETQYF	TGCAGTGCTAGAAGGCGGCCCCAAGAGACCCAGTACTTC
many	TRBV28	TRBD2	TRBJ2-3	CASSSSGGWGTDTQYF	TGTGCCAGCAGCTCAAGCGGGGGCTGGGGCACAGATACGCAGTATTTT
NA	TRBV25-1	TRBD1	TRBJ2-2	CASSGILQGARTGELFF	TGTGCCAGCAGTGGGATATTACAGGGGGCGAGGACCGGGGAGCTGTTTTTT
many	TRBV7-9	NA	TRBJ2-3	CASSPLASTDTQYF	TGTGCCAGCAGCCCACTCGCTAGCACAGATACGCAGTATTTT
few	TRBV7-9	NA	TRBJ1-6	CASSFPRDGSLSSYNSPLHF	TGTGCCAGCAGCTTTCCCCGGGACGGCAGCCTAAGCTCCTATAATTCACCCCTCCACTTT
few	TRBV4-1	NA	TRBJ1-4	CASSQDLAGQGVKKLFF	TGCGCCAGCAGCCAAGATTTAGCGGGGCAGGGAGTTAAAAAACTGTTTTTT
NA	TRBV2	NA	TRBJ1-1	CASRDRGGSNTEAFF	TGTGCCAGCAGGGACCGCGGAGGGTCTAACACTGAAGCTTTCTTT
few	TRBV11-2	NA	TRBJ2-6	CASSLVYSGANVLTF	TGTGCCAGCAGCTTAGTGTACTCTGGGGCCAACGTCCTGACTTTC
NA	TRBV6-1	NA	TRBJ2-3	CASSEVMGADTQYF	TGTGCCAGCAGTGAAGTGATGGGGGCAGATACGCAGTATTTT
NA	TRBV12-3/TRBV12-4	NA	TRBJ1-5	CASSLSRASNQPQHF	TGTGCCAGCAGTTTGTCTCGGGCTAGCAATCAGCCCCAGCATTTT
many	TRBV7-3	NA	TRBJ2-1	CASSSNSSAALMSEQFF	TGTGCCAGCAGCTCCAATTCTAGCGCCGCCCTGATGTCTGAGCAGTTCTTC
many	TRBV3-1	TRBD2	TRBJ2-7	CASSSRSGGEYEQYF	TGTGCCAGCAGCTCCCGTAGCGGGGGTGAATACGAGCAGTACTTC
many	TRBV3-1	NA	TRBJ1-5	CASSRGSGQLGPQHF	TGTGCCAGCAGCCGGGGAAGCGGGCAATTGGGGCCCCAGCATTTT
many	TRBV18	TRBD1	TRBJ1-6	CASSPTRLQGNNSPLHF	TGTGCCAGCTCACCAACGCGCCTACAGGGGAATAATTCACCCCTCCACTTT
few	TRBV11-2	TRBD2	TRBJ2-5	CASSPRLAGDQETQYF	TGTGCCAGCAGCCCCAGACTAGCGGGGGATCAAGAGACCCAGTACTTC
many	TRBV29-1	NA	TRBJ1-1	CSAETGLNTEAFF	TGCAGCGCCGAGACAGGCCTGAACACTGAAGCTTTCTTT
many	TRBV5-1	TRBD2	TRBJ2-7	CASSPVYRRGGDYEQYF	TGCGCCAGCAGCCCGGTCTACCGCCGGGGGGGAGACTACGAGCAGTACTTC
many	TRBV6-6	NA	TRBJ1-5	CASSFGQSNQPQHF	TGTGCCAGCAGCTTTGGACAGAGCAATCAGCCCCAGCATTTT
many	TRBV11-2	TRBD1	TRBJ2-1	CASSPRDRERNEQFF	TGTGCCAGCAGCCCCCGGGACAGGGAGAGGAATGAGCAGTTCTTC
many	TRBV10-3	TRBD2	TRBJ2-7	CAYGRGYEQYF	TGTGCCTACGGGAGGGGCTACGAGCAGTACTTC
many	TRBV2	TRBD1	TRBJ1-5	CASGQGEGISNQPQHF	TGTGCCAGCGGACAGGGGGAGGGCATTAGCAATCAGCCCCAGCATTTT
many	TRBV5-1	NA	TRBJ2-2	CASGRQQTDTGELFF	TGCGCCAGCGGAAGACAACAGACGGACACCGGGGAGCTGTTTTTT
NA	TRBV6-5	NA	TRBJ2-4	CASSAGRNIQYF	TGTGCCAGCAGCGCTGGCAGAAACATTCAGTACTTC
many	TRBV30	TRBD1	TRBJ2-4	CAWRGQGALAKNIQYF	TGTGCCTGGAGGGGACAGGGGGCCCTAGCCAAAAACATTCAGTACTTC
NA	TRBV18	NA	TRBJ2-7	CASSPRRQADEQYF	TGTGCCAGCTCACCCCGCCGACAGGCCGACGAGCAGTACTTC
many	TRBV6-6	NA	TRBJ2-3	CASTNTDTQYF	TGTGCCAGCACAAACACAGATACGCAGTATTTT
many	TRBV7-9	TRBD1	TRBJ1-1	CASSSVQGEVFF	TGTGCCAGCAGCTCAGTACAGGGGGAGGTTTTCTTT